The entry below gives a single T cell receptor (beta chain) sequence along with its context. The assay was immunoSEQ multiplex PCR, and TCRdb's table has in-frame clones only and misses some. The sample has fewer than 35,000 clones, roughly nine tenths seen once. This sample was included in a study of OX40 agonist ivuxolimab in advanced cancers. Study-level information: The eligibility criteria allowed prior anti-PD-1, anti-PD-L1 or anti-CTLA-4 therapy, and around 40% had some. The study reported partial responses in three patients: one hepatocellular carcinoma, two cutaneous melanoma.

Cycle 7 day 1, cycle 4 day 1, and baseline were the timepoints at which blood was sampled. The material was CD4+ or CD8+ T cells sorted from blood, obtained in a trial of the OX40 agonist ivuxolimab. The receptor was isolated from an adult with an advanced solid tumor such as melanoma, head and neck, liver or kidney cancer.

This CDR3 is CASSFVIQATDTQYF. In DNA, the CDR3 is TGTGCCAGCAGTTTTGTGATCCAGGCGACAGATACGCAGTATTTT. This chain joins TRBV28 and TRBJ2-3; no clear D gene. This CDR3 has 15 residues. Trimming left V 3 bases short and J 3 bases short, with 13 bases between. Germline CDR1 is MDHEN and CDR2 is SYDVKM. The whole variable domain, filled in from reference TRBV28 and TRBJ2-3, reads DVKVTQSSRYLVKRTGEKVFLECVQDMDHENMFWYRQDPGLGLRLIYFSYDVKMKEKGDIPEGYSVSREKKERFSLILESASTNQTSMYLCASSFVIQATDTQYFGPGTRLTVL.